One sample yielded the 5 T cell receptor beta chains listed below, sequenced in a study of blood T cell repertoires in COVID-19. The data were produced by immunoSEQ multiplex PCR, yet TCRdb's version contains in-frame clones alone and is incomplete. The sample holds about 88,000 clones; roughly 87% are singletons and the top ten take 5.5% to 8%. Sequences were obtained from peripheral blood. The receptors come from a man between 18 and 29 years old with COVID-19, enrolled during active disease.

The chain recombines TRBV27 with TRBJ1-5; D is uncertain. Germline V gene data show CDR1 as MNHEY and CDR2 as SMNVEV (reference sequence). V was trimmed by 4 bases and J by 3 bases, leaving 13 bases between them. The CDR3 has 15 amino acids. The chain's CDR3 is CASSYTAADNQPQHF. For the CDR3, the DNA is TGTGCCAGCAGTTATACTGCGGCAGACAATCAGCCCCAGCATTTT.

CDR3 region: CASSFPQGRRGINEKLFF. CDR3 nucleotide sequence: TGTGCCAGCAGTTTTCCCCAGGGTAGGAGGGGAATTAATGAAAAACTGTTTTTT. This rearrangement joins TRBV28 to TRBJ1-4, with D possibly TRBD1 on 5 matching bases. Germline-derived CDR1 and CDR2 are MDHEN and SYDVKM. V lost 3 bases and J 4 bases, leaving 21 bases between the germline ends. The CDR3 runs to 18 residues.

V gene TRBV5-6 combines with J gene TRBJ2-7; D is ambiguous. Germline values: CDR1 SGHDT, CDR2 YYEEEE. The CDR3 contains 13 residues. V was trimmed by 0 bases and J by 3 bases, leaving 7 bases between them. The CDR3 loop is CASSLGQIYEQYF. The CDR3 DNA is TGTGCCAGCAGCTTGGGTCAGATCTACGAGCAGTACTTC. The full variable domain, completed using reference TRBV5-6 and TRBJ2-7, is DAGVTQSPTHLIKTRGQQVTLRCSPKSGHDTVSWYQQALGQGPQFIFQYYEEEERQRGNFPDRFSGHQFPNYSSELNVNALLLGDSALYLCASSLGQIYEQYFGPGTRLTVT.

This clone has a single count. The chain combines TRBV25-1 with TRBJ1-5; 9 nucleotides agree with TRBD1. The CDR3 consists of 18 residues. The J segment lost 0 bases and the V segment lost 2 bases, leaving 8 bases of the junction unmatched. Germline lookup yields CDR1 MGHDK and CDR2 SYGVNS. This CDR3 is CASSEIRTGAHSNQPQHF. In nucleotides, the CDR3 is TGTGCCAGCAGTGAAATCCGGACAGGGGCCCATAGCAATCAGCCCCAGCATTTT.

The J gene is TRBJ2-7, the V gene TRBV11-2; TRBD1 aligns across 12 bases. Trimming removed 4 bases from V and 3 bases from J; junction bases left unmatched: 7. Germline V lookup: CDR1 SGHAT, CDR2 FQNNGV. This CDR3 has 16 amino acids. This CDR3 is CASSSLRDRGLYEQYF. In DNA form, the CDR3 reads TGTGCCAGCAGCTCGCTCCGGGACAGGGGGCTCTACGAGCAGTACTTC.